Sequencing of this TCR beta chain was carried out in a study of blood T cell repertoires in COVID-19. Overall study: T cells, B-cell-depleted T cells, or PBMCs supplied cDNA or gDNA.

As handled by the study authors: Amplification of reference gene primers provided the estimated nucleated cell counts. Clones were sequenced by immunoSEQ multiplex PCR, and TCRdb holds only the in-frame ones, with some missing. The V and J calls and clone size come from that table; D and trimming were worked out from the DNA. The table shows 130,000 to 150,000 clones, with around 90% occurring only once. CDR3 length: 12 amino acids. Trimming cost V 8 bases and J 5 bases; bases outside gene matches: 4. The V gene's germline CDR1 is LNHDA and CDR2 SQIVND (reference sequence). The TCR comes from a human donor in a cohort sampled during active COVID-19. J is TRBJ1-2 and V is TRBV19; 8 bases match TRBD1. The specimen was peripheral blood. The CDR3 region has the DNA TGTGCCAGTTTCGACAGGGGATATGGCTACACCTTC. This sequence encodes CASFDRGYGYTF.